This T cell receptor (beta chain) was identified in a study of cytomegalovirus exposure and HLA in healthy donors. Study-level background: The approximately 690 first-cohort repertoires and the 95 to 150 validation repertoires shared the same platform, a later analysis reported.

V lost 1 base to trimming and J lost 2 bases, with 11 bases between them. This CDR3 contains 15 residues. Per the germline V gene, CDR1 is LNHNV and CDR2 is YYDKDF (reference sequence). General study findings and limits: Most TCR sequences were rare, but some public TCRs occurred in many donors. Accounts indicate the classifier identified cytomegalovirus status with strong specificity and sensitivity.

Clones were sequenced by immunoSEQ multiplex PCR, and TCRdb holds only the in-frame ones, with some missing. The top ten hold roughly 3.9% of the sample, which has about 98,000 clones, roughly 89% seen once. The donors belonged to the roughly 130-subject validation cohort, separate from the approximately 670-subject first cohort. Turning to this clone: Its cognate antigen is unknown.

The rearrangement joins TRBV15 to TRBJ2-5, with D hard to call. The receptor comes from a young woman in good health and CMV-seronegative. The sequenced sample was PBMCs. CDR3 coding DNA: TGTGCCACCAGCAGAGGAGTCGAGCCGCAAGAGACCCAGTACTTC. It encodes CATSRGVEPQETQYF.